Presented here are 3 T cell receptor beta chains from one specimen sequenced in a study of cytomegalovirus exposure and HLA in healthy donors. This table comes from immunoSEQ multiplex PCR, and its TCRdb copy is limited to in-frame clones, with some not included. The table includes 100,000 to 150,000 clones, approximately 89% detected once. Material: PBMCs. The receptors shown here come from a man aged 18 to 30 in good health and CMV-seronegative.

The V gene is TRBV11-2, the J gene TRBJ1-1; D call uncertain. V was cut by 5 bases and J by 1 base, with 14 bases left in between. CDR1 is SGHAT and CDR2 is FQNNGV in the germline V gene. The CDR3 is 15 residues long. The CDR3 loop is CASSPPRIRNTEAFF. The CDR3 region has the DNA TGTGCCAGCAGCCCGCCGCGAATCCGGAACACTGAAGCTTTCTTT.

The V call is TRBV30, the J call TRBJ2-1, with D perhaps matching TRBD2 (5 bases). Germline V gene sequence: CDR1 GTSNPN, CDR2 SVGIG (reference sequence). Trimming cost V 2 bases and J 0 bases, with 11 bases left between them. The CDR3 extends over 15 amino acids. The CDR3 spells CAWSPGYSSYNEQFF. CDR3 nucleotides: TGTGCCTGGAGTCCGGGGTATAGCTCCTACAATGAGCAGTTCTTC.

The chain has TRBV7-2 and TRBJ2-2, with 9 bases matching TRBD2. V trimming: 4 bases; J trimming: 4 bases; junction bases outside the gene matches: 10. Looked up from germline, CDR1 is SGHTA and CDR2 is FQGNSA. This CDR3 has 17 residues. CDR3 in amino acids: CASSSDGGGAGTGELFF. CDR3 sequence (DNA): TGTGCCAGCAGCTCGGATGGCGGGGGGGCCGGCACCGGGGAGCTGTTTTTT.